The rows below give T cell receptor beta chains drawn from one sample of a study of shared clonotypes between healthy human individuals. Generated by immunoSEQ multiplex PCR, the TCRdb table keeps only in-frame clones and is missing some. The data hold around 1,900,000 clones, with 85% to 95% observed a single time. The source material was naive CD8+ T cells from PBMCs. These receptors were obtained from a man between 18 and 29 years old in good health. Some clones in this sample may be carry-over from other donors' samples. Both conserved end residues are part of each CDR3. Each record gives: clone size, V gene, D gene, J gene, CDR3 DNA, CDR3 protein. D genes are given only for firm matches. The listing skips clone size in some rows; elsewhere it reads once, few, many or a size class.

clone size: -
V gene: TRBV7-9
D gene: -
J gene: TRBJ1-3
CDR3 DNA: TGTGCCAGCAGCTTAGTAAGCAGCTCTGGAAACACCATATATTTT
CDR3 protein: CASSLVSSSGNTIYF

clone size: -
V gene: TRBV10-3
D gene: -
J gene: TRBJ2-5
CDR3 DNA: TGTGCCATCAGATTGACTACGCAAGAGACCCAGTACTTC
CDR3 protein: CAIRLTTQETQYF

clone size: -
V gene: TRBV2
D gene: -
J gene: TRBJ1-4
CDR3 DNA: TGTGCCAGCAGTGAACCCGAGGGCCAGGCTAATGAAAAACTGTTTTTT
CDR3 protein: CASSEPEGQANEKLFF

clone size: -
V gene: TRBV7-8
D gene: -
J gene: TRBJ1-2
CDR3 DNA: TGTGCCAGCAGCGATATTGGGGAAGATAACTATGGCTACACCTTC
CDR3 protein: CASSDIGEDNYGYTF

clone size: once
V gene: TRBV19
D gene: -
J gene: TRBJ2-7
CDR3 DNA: TGTGCCACCCAGAGGCAAGCCTCCTACGAGCAGTACTTC
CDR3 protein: CATQRQASYEQYF

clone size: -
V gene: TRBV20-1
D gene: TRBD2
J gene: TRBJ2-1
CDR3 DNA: TGCAGTGCTAGATACGCGGGAGAGGAGTTCTTC
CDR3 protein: CSARYAGEEFF

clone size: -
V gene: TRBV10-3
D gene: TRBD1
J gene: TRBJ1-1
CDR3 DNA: TGTGCCATCAGTGACAGGACAGGAGGTGGTTCGGCTTTCTTT
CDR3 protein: CAISDRTGGGSAFF

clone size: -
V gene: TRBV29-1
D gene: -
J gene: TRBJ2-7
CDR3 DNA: TGCAGCGTGGTGACAGGTAGATATGAGCAGTACTTC
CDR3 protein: CSVVTGRYEQYF

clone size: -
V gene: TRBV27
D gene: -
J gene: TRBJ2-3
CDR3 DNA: TGTGCCAGCAGTTCCCTCGGACGGTCTAGCACAGATACGCAGTATTTT
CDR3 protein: CASSSLGRSSTDTQYF

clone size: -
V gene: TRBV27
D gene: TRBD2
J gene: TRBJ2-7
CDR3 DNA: TGTGCCAGCAGTTTGGGCGGGGGGTACGAGCAGTACTTC
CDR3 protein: CASSLGGGYEQYF

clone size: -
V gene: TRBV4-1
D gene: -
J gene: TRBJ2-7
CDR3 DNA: TGCGCCAGCAGCATAACGGTTGGAGCCACCTACGAGCAGTACTTC
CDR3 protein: CASSITVGATYEQYF

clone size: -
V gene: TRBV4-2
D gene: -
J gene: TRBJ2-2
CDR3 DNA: TGTGCCAGCAGCCAAGAATCTAGCGTGACGGCCGGGGAGCTGTTTTTT
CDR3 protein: CASSQESSVTAGELFF

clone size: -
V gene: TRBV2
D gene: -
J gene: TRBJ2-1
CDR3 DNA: TGTGCCAGCAGTGGCAGGGGTGGGTATGAGCAGTTCTTC
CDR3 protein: CASSGRGGYEQFF

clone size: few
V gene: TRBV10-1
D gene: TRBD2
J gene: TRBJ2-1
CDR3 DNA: TGCGCCAGCAGTGATCCTAGCGGGGGCTACAATGAGCAGTTCTTC
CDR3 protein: CASSDPSGGYNEQFF

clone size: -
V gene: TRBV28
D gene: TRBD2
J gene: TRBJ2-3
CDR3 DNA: TGTGCCAGCAGTTTATCACTTAGCGGGCGCACAGATACGCAGTATTTT
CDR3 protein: CASSLSLSGRTDTQYF

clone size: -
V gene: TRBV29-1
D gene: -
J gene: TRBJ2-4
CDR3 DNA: TGCAGTACCCTAATATGGTTGGGCGACACCTCCAAAAACATTCAGTACTTC
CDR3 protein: CSTLIWLGDTSKNIQYF

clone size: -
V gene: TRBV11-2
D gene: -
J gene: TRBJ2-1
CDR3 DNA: TGTGCCAGCAGTCAGTCGTCAGGGATGCGGGAGCAGTTCTTC
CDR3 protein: CASSQSSGMREQFF

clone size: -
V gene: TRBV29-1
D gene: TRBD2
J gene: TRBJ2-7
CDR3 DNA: TGCAGCGGGACCCTAGCGGCCGGGGGGAAGCAGTACTTC
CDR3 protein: CSGTLAAGGKQYF

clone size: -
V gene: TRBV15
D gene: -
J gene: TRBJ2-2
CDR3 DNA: TGTGCCACCGCTCGAATACACGGAGACGGAAGCACGAACACCGGGGAGCTGTTTTTT
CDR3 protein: CATARIHGDGSTNTGELFF

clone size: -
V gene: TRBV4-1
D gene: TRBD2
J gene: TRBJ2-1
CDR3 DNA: TGCGCCAGCAGCCAAGATTGGCGGGAGGGAACCAATGAGCAGTTCTTC
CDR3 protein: CASSQDWREGTNEQFF

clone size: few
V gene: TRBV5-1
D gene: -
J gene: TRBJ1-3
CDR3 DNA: TGCGCCAGCAGCTTGACAGGGACTGGAAACACCATATATTTT
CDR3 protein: CASSLTGTGNTIYF

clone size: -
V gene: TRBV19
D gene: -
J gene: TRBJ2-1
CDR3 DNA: TGTGCCAGTACCATCGGTGGGAGCTCCTACAATGAGCAGTTCTTC
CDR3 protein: CASTIGGSSYNEQFF

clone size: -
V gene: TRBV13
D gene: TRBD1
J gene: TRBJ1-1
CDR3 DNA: TGTGCCAGCAGCCTCCGACAGGGTGACACTGAAGCTTTCTTT
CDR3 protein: CASSLRQGDTEAFF

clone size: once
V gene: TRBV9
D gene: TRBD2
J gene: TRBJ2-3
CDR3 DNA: TGTGCCAGCAGCGTGGCTAGCGGGCGCACAGATACGCAGTATTTT
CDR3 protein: CASSVASGRTDTQYF

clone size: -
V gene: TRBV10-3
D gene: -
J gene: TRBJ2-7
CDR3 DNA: TGTGCCACCACCGGGCCGAATAACGAGCAGTACTTC
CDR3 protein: CATTGPNNEQYF

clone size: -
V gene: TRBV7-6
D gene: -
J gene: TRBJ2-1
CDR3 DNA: TGTGCCAGCAGCTTAGAGGCGGGGCAGGGGCTATACAATGAGCAGTTCTTC
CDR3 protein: CASSLEAGQGLYNEQFF

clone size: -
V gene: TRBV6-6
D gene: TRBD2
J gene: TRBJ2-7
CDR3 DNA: TGTGCCAGCGGTCCGCGGGAGGATTTGGACGAGCAGTACTTC
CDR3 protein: CASGPREDLDEQYF

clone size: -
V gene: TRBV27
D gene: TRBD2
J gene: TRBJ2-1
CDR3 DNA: TGTGCCAGCCTACACGGACTAGCTGTCAATGAGCAGTTCTTC
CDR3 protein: CASLHGLAVNEQFF

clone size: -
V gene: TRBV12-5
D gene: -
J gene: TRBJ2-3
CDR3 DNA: TGTGCTAGTGGGGCAACAGGGAGCCGCACAGATACGCAGTATTTT
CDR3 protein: CASGATGSRTDTQYF

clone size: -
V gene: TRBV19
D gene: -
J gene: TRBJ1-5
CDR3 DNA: TGTGCCAGTAGTATATCCAGCTATAGCAATCAGCCCCAGCATTTT
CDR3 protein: CASSISSYSNQPQHF

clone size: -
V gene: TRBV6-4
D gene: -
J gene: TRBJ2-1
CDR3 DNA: TGTGCCAGCAGTGCTCCCCACTTCTTC
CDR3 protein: CASSAPHFF

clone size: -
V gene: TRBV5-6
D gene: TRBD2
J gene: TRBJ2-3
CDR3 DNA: TGTGCCAGCAGTAGCGGGACAATACTACATACGCAGTATTTT
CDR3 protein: CASSSGTILHTQYF

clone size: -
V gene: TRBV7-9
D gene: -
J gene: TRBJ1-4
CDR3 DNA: TGTGCCAGCAGCCCCCCAATTCGGGATGAAAAACTGTTTTTT
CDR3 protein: CASSPPIRDEKLFF

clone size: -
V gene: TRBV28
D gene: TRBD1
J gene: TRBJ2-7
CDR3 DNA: TGTGCCAGCAGTTTATTCAGTGGGGACAGGGACTGGCAGTACTTC
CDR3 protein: CASSLFSGDRDWQYF

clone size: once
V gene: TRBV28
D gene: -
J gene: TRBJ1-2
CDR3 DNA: TGTGCCAGCAGACCCCACGCCCCGGGACGGGAAAACTATGGCTACACCTTC
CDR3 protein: CASRPHAPGRENYGYTF

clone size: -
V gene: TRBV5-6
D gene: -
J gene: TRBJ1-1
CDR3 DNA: TGTGCCAGCAGCTTGGGATATGGTAGTGTGAACACTGAAGCTTTCTTT
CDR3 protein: CASSLGYGSVNTEAFF

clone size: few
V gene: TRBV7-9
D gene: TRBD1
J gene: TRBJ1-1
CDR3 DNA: TGTGCCAGCAGCTTGACAGGGGGACCTGAAGCTTTCTTT
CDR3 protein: CASSLTGGPEAFF

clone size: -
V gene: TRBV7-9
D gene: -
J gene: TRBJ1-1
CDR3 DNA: TGTGCCAGCAGCTCAGAGAGCGCAGGAGTGAACACTGAAGCTTTCTTT
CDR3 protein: CASSSESAGVNTEAFF

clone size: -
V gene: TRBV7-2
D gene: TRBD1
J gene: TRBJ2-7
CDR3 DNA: TGTGCCAGCAGCTTACCGCTCCAGGGGGCCGAGCAGTACTTC
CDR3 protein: CASSLPLQGAEQYF

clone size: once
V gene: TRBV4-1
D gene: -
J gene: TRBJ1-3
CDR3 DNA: TGCGCCAGCAGCCAAGAGGAAAGGGGGGGGAACACCATATATTTT
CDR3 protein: CASSQEERGGNTIYF

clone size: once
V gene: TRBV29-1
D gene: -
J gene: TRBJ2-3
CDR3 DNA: TGCAGCGGTGACAGTTGGGATACGCAGTATTTT
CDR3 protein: CSGDSWDTQYF

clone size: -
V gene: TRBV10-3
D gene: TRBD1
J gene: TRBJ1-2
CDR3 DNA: TGTGCCATCCCCTCCGGACAGGGTACCTATGGCTACACCTTC
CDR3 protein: CAIPSGQGTYGYTF

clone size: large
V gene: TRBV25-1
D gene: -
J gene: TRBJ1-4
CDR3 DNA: TGTGCCAGCAGTGACCCGGGTTTAAACGAAAAACTGTTTTTT
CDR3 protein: CASSDPGLNEKLFF

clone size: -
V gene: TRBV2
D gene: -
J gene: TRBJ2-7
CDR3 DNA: TGTGCCAGCAAGGACAGTTCCTACGAGCAGTACTTC
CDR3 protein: CASKDSSYEQYF

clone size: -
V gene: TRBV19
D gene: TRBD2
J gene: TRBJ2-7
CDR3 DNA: TGTGCCAGTAGTGGGGTAGCGGGAGGGAAGTACGAGCAGTACTTC
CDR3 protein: CASSGVAGGKYEQYF

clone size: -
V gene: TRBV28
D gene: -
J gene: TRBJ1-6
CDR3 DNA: TGTGCCAGCACCCTTACAGTGGATTCACCCCTCCACTTT
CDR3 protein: CASTLTVDSPLHF

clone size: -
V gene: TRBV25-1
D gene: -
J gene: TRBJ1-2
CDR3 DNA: TGTGCCAGCAGTGGTCCTCTGCGGGGGGCGGGATATGGCTACACCTTC
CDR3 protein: CASSGPLRGAGYGYTF

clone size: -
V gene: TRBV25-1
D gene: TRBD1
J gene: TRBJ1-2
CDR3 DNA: TGTGCCAGCGGGACAGGGACAGTATATAGCTACACCTTC
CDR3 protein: CASGTGTVYSYTF

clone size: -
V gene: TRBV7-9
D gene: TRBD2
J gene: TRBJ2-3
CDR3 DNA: TGTGCCAGCAGCTCCCTGACTAGCGGGCTCACAGATACGCAGTATTTT
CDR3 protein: CASSSLTSGLTDTQYF

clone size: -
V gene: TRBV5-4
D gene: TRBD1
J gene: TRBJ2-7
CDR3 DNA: TGTGCCAGCAGCCAAATGGGACAGGGCTACGAGCAGTACTTC
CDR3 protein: CASSQMGQGYEQYF